This TCR beta chain was identified in a study of blood T cells in healthy people across ages. Study details: Per every two T cells, about one barcoded beta molecule was captured by template switching. General study findings and limits: Shifts in expanded clonotypes may have been confounded by donor CMV status, which was unknown. Total diversity from one million sequenced T cells was likely underestimated.

As to this clonotype: Its antigen is undetermined.

Trimming took 0 bases from V and 6 from J, leaving 10 bases between them. This CDR3 region has 15 residues. Germline V gene data show CDR1 as SGHKS and CDR2 as YYEKEE (reference sequence). Samples had at least 7 million PBMCs isolated from them. With a J-beta primer mix and a sample-barcoded 5' primer, a second PCR ran roughly 6 to 11 cycles. In TCRdb, the 5' RACE reads were re-called with MiXCR into one record per CDR3 protein. The sample holds under 750,000 distinct CDR3 sequences; roughly 48% are singletons and the top ten take roughly 25%. The rearrangement uses TRBV5-5 and TRBJ1-6; D is uncertain. This receptor was identified in an older man in good health. Source material: blood. CDR3 sequence (DNA): TGTGCCAGCAGCTTGGGGCAGGTTTTTAATTCACCCCTCCACTTT. It specifies CASSLGQVFNSPLHF.